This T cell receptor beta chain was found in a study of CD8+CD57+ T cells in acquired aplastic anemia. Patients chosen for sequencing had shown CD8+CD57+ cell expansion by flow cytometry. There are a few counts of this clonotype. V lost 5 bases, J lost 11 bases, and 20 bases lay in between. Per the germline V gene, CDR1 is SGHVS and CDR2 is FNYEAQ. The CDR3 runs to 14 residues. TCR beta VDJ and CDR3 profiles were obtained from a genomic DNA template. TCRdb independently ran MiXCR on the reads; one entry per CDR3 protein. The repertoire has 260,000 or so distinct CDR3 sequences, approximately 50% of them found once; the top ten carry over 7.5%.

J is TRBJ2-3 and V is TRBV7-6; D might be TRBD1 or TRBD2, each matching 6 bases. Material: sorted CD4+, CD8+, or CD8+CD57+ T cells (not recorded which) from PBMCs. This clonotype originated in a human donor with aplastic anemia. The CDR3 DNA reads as TGTGCCAGCAGCGAGGGGGGCGGAGATAATGAGCAGTATTTT. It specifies CASSEGGGDNEQYF.